The clone carrying this T cell receptor (beta chain) turned up a few times. Its antigen is currently unknown. These data belong to a study of response to subunit inactivated influenza vaccine. Study-level points and caveats: After each seasonal influenza vaccination, few new T cells are recruited, the authors suggested.

TCRdb re-analysed the RT-PCR reads in MiXCR, keeping a single row per CDR3 protein. The table records more than 700,000 distinct CDR3 sequences, approximately 22% of them present only once. Germline CDR1 reads SGHAT; CDR2 reads FQNNGV. CDR3 length: 14 residues. Trimming at V came to 5 bases and at J to 4 bases, leaving 5 bases not matched to a gene. This specimen was PBMCs from blood, taken about 5 days after vaccination. The chain couples TRBV11-2 to TRBJ2-5, with 9 bases that match TRBD1. The TCR was taken from a man over 45 who received an inactivated influenza vaccine. The CDR3 loop is CASSPGTGLETQYF. The CDR3 nucleotides read TGTGCCAGCAGCCCTGGGACAGGGCTAGAGACCCAGTACTTC.